This T cell receptor (beta chain) emerged from a study of beta chain features in type 1 diabetes. Study information: Analysis included 95 million to 140 million sorted cells drawn from all samples. The study, taken as a whole, reports: Patients showed naive, central memory and Treg TCRB repertoires that appeared more similar than those of healthy donors. Insertions were fewer and deletions more numerous at VDJ junctions in type 1 diabetes patients.

This clone was seen a few times. Its antigen is currently unknown. With 0 bases removed from V and 3 bases from J, the gap between germline ends came to 14 bases. Germline values: CDR1 SGHDN, CDR2 FVKESK. The CDR3 has 16 residues. A CD45RO/CCR7/CD25/CD127/CD95/CD27 panel sorted naive, central memory, regulatory and stem cell-like memory CD4+ cells. The whole isolated RNA underwent reverse transcription, so sequencing captured expressed TCRB transcripts. Some clones are missing from TCRdb's copy, which holds only in-frame ones; the method was immunoSEQ multiplex PCR. This table holds roughly 500,000 clones, about 10% found once.

The gene calls are TRBV14 and TRBJ2-5, with D unresolved. This sequence was found in a woman younger than 35 in good health. Sequencing was performed on naive CD4+ T cells from blood. CDR3 DNA: TGTGCCAGCAGCCAAGATCGATTCGACGGAAAAGAGACCCAGTACTTC. Residues: CASSQDRFDGKETQYF.